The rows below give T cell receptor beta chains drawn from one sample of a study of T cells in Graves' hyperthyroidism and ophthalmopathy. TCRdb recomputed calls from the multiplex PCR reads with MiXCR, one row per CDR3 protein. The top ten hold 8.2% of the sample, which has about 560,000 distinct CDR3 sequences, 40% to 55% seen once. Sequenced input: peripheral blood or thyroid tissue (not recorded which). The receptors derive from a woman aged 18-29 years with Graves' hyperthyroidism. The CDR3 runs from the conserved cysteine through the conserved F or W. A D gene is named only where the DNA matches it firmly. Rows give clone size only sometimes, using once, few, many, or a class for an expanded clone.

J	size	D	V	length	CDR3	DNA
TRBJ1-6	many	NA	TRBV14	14	CASSPTRGNSPLHF	TGTGCCAGCAGCCCGACCCGGGGTAATTCACCCCTCCACTTT
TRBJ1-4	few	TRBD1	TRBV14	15	CASSQGGQGLGKLFF	TGTGCCAGCAGCCAAGGGGGACAGGGTCTTGGAAAACTGTTTTTT
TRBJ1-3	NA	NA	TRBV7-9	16	CASSQGAGFSGNTIYF	TGCGCCAGCAGCCAAGGGGCAGGCTTCTCTGGAAACACCATATATTTT
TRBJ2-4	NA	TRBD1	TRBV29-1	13	CSVNDRAENIQYF	TGCAGCGTTAACGACAGGGCGGAAAACATTCAGTACTTC
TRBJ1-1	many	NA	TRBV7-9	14	CASSLGGVNTEAFF	TGTGCCAGCAGCTTAGGCGGGGTGAACACTGAAGCTTTCTTT
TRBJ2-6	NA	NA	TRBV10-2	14	CASSEVGGANVLTF	TGCGCCAGCAGTGAGGTAGGTGGGGCCAACGTCCTGACTTTC
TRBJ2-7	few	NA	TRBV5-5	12	CASSLGGTEQYF	TGCGCCAGCTCCCTCGGTGGAACGGAGCAGTACTTC
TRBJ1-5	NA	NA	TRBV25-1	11	CARYDDGPQHF	TGTGCCAGGTACGATGATGGACCCCAGCATTTT
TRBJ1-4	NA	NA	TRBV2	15	CASSVLIGANEKLFF	TGTGCCAGCAGTGTTCTTATCGGGGCTAATGAAAAACTGTTTTTT
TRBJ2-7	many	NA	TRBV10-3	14	CAVEGTSSSYEQYF	TGTGCCGTGGAGGGGACGTCTAGCTCCTACGAGCAGTACTTC
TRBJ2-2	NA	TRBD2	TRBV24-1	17	CATSDLTGTSVTGELFF	TGTGCCACCAGTGATTTGACCGGGACTAGCGTCACCGGGGAGCTGTTTTTT
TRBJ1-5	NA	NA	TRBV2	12	CASTRDMETQHF	TGTGCCAGCACCAGAGACATGGAGACCCAGCATTTT
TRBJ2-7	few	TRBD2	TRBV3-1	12	CASSSSGTEQYF	TGTGCCAGCAGCTCTAGCGGGACCGAGCAGTACTTC
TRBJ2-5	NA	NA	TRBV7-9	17	CASSLAARVGEEETQYF	TGTGCCAGCAGCTTAGCCGCCAGGGTGGGGGAGGAAGAGACCCAGTACTTC
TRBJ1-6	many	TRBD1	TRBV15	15	CATSREQGGNSPLHF	TGTGCCACCAGCAGAGAGCAGGGGGGTAATTCACCCCTCCACTTT
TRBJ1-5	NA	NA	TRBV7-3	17	CASSSGRGGASNQPQHF	TGTGCCAGCAGTTCCGGTCGGGGGGGGGCAAGCAATCAGCCCCAGCATTTT
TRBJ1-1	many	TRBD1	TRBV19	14	CASSTQGGNTEAFF	TGTGCCAGTAGTACTCAGGGGGGGAACACTGAAGCTTTCTTT
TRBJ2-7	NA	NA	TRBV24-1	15	CASSAATGPSYEQYF	TGTGCCAGCAGTGCAGCAACAGGGCCCTCCTACGAGCAGTACTTC
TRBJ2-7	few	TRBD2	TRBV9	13	CASSPLAGVVQYF	TGTGCCAGCAGCCCACTAGCGGGAGTAGTGCAGTACTTC
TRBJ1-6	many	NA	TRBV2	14	CASSDRRNNSPLHF	TGTGCCAGCAGTGATAGACGGAATAATTCACCCCTCCACTTT
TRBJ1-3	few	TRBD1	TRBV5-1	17	CASSPRPGQGSGNTIYF	TGCGCCAGCAGCCCGAGACCGGGACAGGGATCTGGAAACACCATATATTTT
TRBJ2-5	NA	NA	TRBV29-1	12	CSVAIEEETQYF	TGCAGCGTTGCAATTGAGGAAGAGACCCAGTACTTC
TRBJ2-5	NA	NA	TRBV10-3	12	CASRGQRETQYF	TGTGCTAGTCGGGGACAACGGGAGACCCAGTACTTC
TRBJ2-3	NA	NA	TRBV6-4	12	CASSDWGDTQYF	TGTGCCAGCAGTGACTGGGGGGATACGCAGTATTTT
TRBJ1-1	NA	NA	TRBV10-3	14	CASREEAGNTEAFF	TGTGCCAGCAGAGAAGAGGCAGGGAACACTGAAGCTTTCTTT
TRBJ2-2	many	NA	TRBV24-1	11	CATKGAGELFF	TGTGCCACCAAGGGGGCCGGGGAGCTGTTTTTT
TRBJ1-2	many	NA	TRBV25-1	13	CASSESFADGYTF	TGTGCCAGCAGTGAATCGTTTGCGGATGGCTACACCTTC
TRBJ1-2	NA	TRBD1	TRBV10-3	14	CARPGQGVNYGYTF	TGTGCCAGACCGGGACAGGGAGTTAACTATGGCTACACCTTC
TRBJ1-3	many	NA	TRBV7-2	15	CASSRGRNSGNTIYF	TGTGCCAGCAGCCGGGGACGGAACTCTGGAAACACCATATATTTT
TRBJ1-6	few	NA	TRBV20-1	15	CSAEGERLYNSPLHF	TGCAGTGCGGAAGGAGAGCGGCTGTATAATTCACCCCTCCACTTT
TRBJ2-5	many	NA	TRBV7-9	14	CASSLSVVVKTQYF	TGTGCCAGCAGCTTAAGTGTAGTGGTGAAGACCCAGTACTTC
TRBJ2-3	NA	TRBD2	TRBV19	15	CASSVLAGVPDTQYF	TGTGCCAGTAGTGTTCTAGCGGGAGTCCCAGATACGCAGTATTTT
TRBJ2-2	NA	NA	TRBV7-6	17	CASSRPGTKQGTGELFF	TGTGCCAGCAGCCGACCGGGCACGAAGCAGGGCACCGGGGAGCTGTTTTTT
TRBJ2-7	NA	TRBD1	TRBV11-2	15	CASSNGQGGFYEQYF	TGTGCCAGCAGTAATGGACAGGGTGGCTTCTACGAGCAGTACTTC
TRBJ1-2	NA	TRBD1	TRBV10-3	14	CAISTGQLLYGYTF	TGTGCCATCAGTACGGGACAGCTCCTCTATGGCTACACCTTC
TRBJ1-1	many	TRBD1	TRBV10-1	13	CASSWTGYGEAFF	TGCGCCAGCAGCTGGACAGGGTATGGTGAAGCTTTCTTT
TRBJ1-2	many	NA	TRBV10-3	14	CAITPAGEADGYTF	TGTGCCATCACCCCGGCGGGGGAGGCTGATGGCTACACCTTC
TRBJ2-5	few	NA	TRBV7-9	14	CASSQEGGRETQYF	TGTGCCAGCAGCCAAGAGGGCGGTCGTGAGACCCAGTACTTC
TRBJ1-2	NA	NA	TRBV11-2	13	CASSSERDFGYTF	TGTGCCAGCAGCAGTGAGCGGGACTTTGGCTACACCTTC
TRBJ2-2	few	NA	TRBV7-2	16	CASSSIRGRSAGELFF	TGTGCCAGCAGCTCCATCAGGGGCCGTTCGGCCGGGGAGCTGTTTTTT
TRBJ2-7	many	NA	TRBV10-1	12	CATIGRSYEQYF	TGCGCCACCATAGGACGGAGCTACGAGCAGTACTTC
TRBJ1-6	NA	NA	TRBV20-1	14	CSARDRVWNSPLHF	TGCAGTGCTAGGGACCGGGTTTGGAATTCACCCCTCCACTTT
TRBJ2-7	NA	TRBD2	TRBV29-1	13	CSVLLAGDHEQYF	TGCAGCGTTCTCCTAGCGGGAGACCACGAGCAGTACTTC
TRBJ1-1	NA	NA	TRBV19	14	CASSIDRGGRGAFF	TGTGCCAGTAGTATAGATCGAGGGGGTCGAGGAGCTTTCTTT
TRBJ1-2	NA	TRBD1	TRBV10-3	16	CAISKPGQTLPEGYTF	TGTGCCATCAGTAAGCCGGGACAGACCCTTCCGGAGGGCTACACCTTC
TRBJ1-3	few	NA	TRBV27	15	CASSLQGGSGNTIYF	TGTGCCAGCAGTTTACAGGGAGGCTCTGGAAACACCATATATTTT
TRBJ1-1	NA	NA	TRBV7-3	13	CACSVSGGTEAFF	TGTGCCTGCAGCGTTTCCGGGGGCACTGAAGCTTTCTTT
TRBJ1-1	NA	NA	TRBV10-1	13	CASSEGENTEAFF	TGCGCCAGCAGTGAGGGGGAGAACACTGAAGCTTTCTTT
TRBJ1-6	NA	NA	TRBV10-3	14	CAISEGVGRSPLHF	TGTGCCATCAGTGAGGGCGTCGGGAGGTCACCCCTCCACTTT